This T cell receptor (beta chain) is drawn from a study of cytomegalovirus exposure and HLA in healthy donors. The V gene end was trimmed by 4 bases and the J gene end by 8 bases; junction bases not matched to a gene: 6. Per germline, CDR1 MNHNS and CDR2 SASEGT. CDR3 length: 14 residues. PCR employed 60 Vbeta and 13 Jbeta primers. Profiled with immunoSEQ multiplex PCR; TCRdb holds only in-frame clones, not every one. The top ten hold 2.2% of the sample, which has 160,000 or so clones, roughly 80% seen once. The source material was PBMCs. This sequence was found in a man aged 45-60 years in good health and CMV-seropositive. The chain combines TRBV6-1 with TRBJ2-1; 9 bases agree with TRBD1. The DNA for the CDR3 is TGTGCCAGCAGTGGACCGGGACAGGGCTATGAGCAGTTCTTC. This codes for CASSGPGQGYEQFF.